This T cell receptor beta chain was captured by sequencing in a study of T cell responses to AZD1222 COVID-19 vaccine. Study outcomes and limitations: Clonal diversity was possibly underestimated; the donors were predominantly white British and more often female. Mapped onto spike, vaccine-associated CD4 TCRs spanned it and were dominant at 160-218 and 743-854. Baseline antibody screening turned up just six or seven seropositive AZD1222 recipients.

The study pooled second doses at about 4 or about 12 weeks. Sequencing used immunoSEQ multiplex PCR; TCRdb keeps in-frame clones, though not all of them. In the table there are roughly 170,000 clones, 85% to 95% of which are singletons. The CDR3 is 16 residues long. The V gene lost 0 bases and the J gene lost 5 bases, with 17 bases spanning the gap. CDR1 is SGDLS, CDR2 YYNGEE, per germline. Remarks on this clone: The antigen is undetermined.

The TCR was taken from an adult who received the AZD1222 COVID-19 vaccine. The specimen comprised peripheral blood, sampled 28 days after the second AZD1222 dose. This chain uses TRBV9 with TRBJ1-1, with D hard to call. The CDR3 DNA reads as TGTGCCAGCAGCGTAGCCTTGTCCGGGAGAAGGACTGAAGCTTTCTTT. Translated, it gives CASSVALSGRRTEAFF.